These 11 T cell receptor beta chains were sequenced from one sample in a study of blood T cell repertoires in COVID-19. The assay was immunoSEQ multiplex PCR, and TCRdb's table has in-frame clones only and misses some. The table has about 280,000 clones, 70% to 90% seen once; the top ten hold 0.75% to 1%. Sequencing input: PBMCs or T cells enriched from blood (not recorded which). Receptor source: a woman aged 30 to 39 who had recovered from COVID-19.

The rearrangement links TRBV4-2 to TRBJ1-6; 7 bases align to TRBD1. The CDR3 has 21 amino acids. Trimming at V came to 0 bases and at J to 0 bases, leaving 14 bases not matched to a gene. Germline V lookup: CDR1 LGHNA, CDR2 YNFKEQ. The CDR3 DNA sequence: TGTGCCAGCAGCCAAGAACTGAGACAGGGTAGAGGTTACTCCTATAATTCACCCCTCCACTTT. Protein: CASSQELRQGRGYSYNSPLHF.

Only one count was recorded for this clone. The J gene is TRBJ1-2, the V gene TRBV15; 7 bases are a match to TRBD1. Germline V gives CDR1 LNHNV, CDR2 YYDKDF (reference sequence). V lost 3 bases and J lost 3; bases outside the gene matches: 4. CDR3 length: 14 residues. The chain's CDR3 is CATSSTTGDYGYTF. As DNA, the CDR3 is TGTGCCACCAGCAGTACCACAGGGGACTATGGCTACACCTTC.

The chain joins TRBV12-5 to TRBJ2-3, with D unclear. The CDR3 loop spans 13 amino acids. The germline V and J ends were trimmed by 4 bases and 1 base, with 6 bases remaining between them. Per germline, CDR1 LGHNT and CDR2 FRNRAP. The CDR3 is CASGSAGTDTQYF. In nucleotides, the CDR3 is TGTGCTAGTGGTTCCGCGGGCACAGATACGCAGTATTTT.

The V gene is TRBV7-8, the J gene TRBJ2-1; 8 bases align to TRBD1. J lost 4 bases, V lost 1 base, and 3 bases had no gene match. The CDR3 runs 15 residues. Germline CDR1 is SGHVS and CDR2 is FQNEAQ. DNA for the CDR3: TGTGCCAGCAGCTTAGACAGGGGGATTTACAATGAGCAGTTCTTC. Translation: CASSLDRGIYNEQFF.

The chain links TRBV12-3 or TRBV12-4 to TRBJ1-2, with a tentative D call TRBD1 (6 bases). V was cut by 6 bases and J by 8 bases, with 16 bases left in between. The CDR3 is 13 residues long. CDR3 amino acids: CASRGDTLRGYTF. DNA of the CDR3: TGTGCCAGCAGGGGGGACACGCTACGAGGCTACACCTTC.

The V and J genes are TRBV4-3 and TRBJ1-3; D is undetermined. The CDR3 loop spans 16 amino acids. V lost 1 base to trimming and J lost 0 bases, with 10 bases between them. CDR1 and CDR2 (germline): LGHNA, YSLEER. This CDR3 is CASSQGGPSSGNTIYF. The CDR3 coding sequence is TGCGCCAGCAGCCAAGGAGGGCCGAGCTCTGGAAACACCATATATTTT.

The chain couples TRBV19 to TRBJ1-5; 10 positions agree with TRBD1. Germline V CDR1 and CDR2: LNHDA, SQIVND (reference sequence). Trimming took 5 bases from V and 2 from J; bases not matched to a gene: 6. There are 16 residues in the CDR3. CDR3 protein: CASSLTGGAGNQPQHF. CDR3 nucleotide sequence: TGTGCCAGTAGTCTGACAGGGGGCGCAGGCAATCAGCCCCAGCATTTT.

The rearrangement uses TRBV19 and TRBJ1-4; a weak D match, TRBD1 (5 bases). The germline V gene has CDR1 LNHDA and CDR2 SQIVND (reference sequence). V was trimmed by 6 bases and J by 8 bases, leaving 10 bases between them. This CDR3 is built from 12 residues. The CDR3 bases are TGTGCCAGTAGCTGGGAGGGGGAAAAACTGTTTTTT. Encoded protein: CASSWEGEKLFF.

V and J are TRBV28 and TRBJ1-1; TRBD1 is a possible D gene (5 bases). Trimming left V 5 bases short and J 1 base short, with 11 bases between. The CDR3 consists of 14 residues. Germline-derived CDR1 and CDR2 are MDHEN and SYDVKM. CDR3 in amino acids: CASSVGGSNTEAFF. The CDR3 nucleotides read TGTGCCAGCAGTGTGGGGGGGTCGAACACTGAAGCTTTCTTT.

The V gene is TRBV4-1, the J gene TRBJ2-5, with TRBD2 identical over 10 bases. The CDR3 spans 17 residues. Germline V gene data show CDR1 as MGHRA and CDR2 as YSYEKL. With V trimmed by 2 bases and J by 2 bases, 8 bases remained unmatched. The CDR3 DNA reads TGCGCCAGCAGCCAACGAAATAGCGGGAGGCCTCAAGAGACCCAGTACTTC. Its translation: CASSQRNSGRPQETQYF.

This clone came up once. This sequence joins TRBV1 and TRBJ2-4; no DNA check was done on the table's D call, TRBD2. TRBV1 is assigned pseudogene status. The CDR3 length is 16 residues. This chain's CDR3 is CTSSQDGKRGKNIQYF. Here the CDR3 DNA reads TGCACCAGCAGCCAAGATGGAAAGCGGGGCAAAAACATTCAGTACTTC.